This entry concerns a single T cell receptor (beta chain). Its antigen is still unknown. This entry is derived from a study of CD8 T cells in Susac syndrome. With random hexamers, reverse transcription was performed on about 0.45 to 1 ug of RNA. TCRdb reprocessed the immunoSEQ multiplex PCR reads via MiXCR and lists one record per CDR3 protein. This sample carries under 200,000 distinct CDR3 sequences, 94% of them seen once, and the ten largest clones take 0.095% to 0.13%. The study's findings and limits: The study conceded that relatively few individuals underwent its TCR sequencing and HLA analysis. Within Susac syndrome CD4+ T cell repertoires, clonal expansion was not evident.

Negative isolation was used for CD8+ and CD4+ T cells and FACS enrichment for TEMRA cells. Sequenced material: CD4+ T cells from PBMCs. This TCR was sampled from a human donor with Susac syndrome.

The CDR3 here is CASSPWTGITEAFF. The CDR3, as DNA: TGCGCCAGCAGCCCCTGGACAGGAATTACTGAAGCTTTCTTT. The chain employs TRBV5-1 and TRBJ1-1; 7 positions match TRBD1. The V gene end was trimmed by 4 bases and the J gene end by 5 bases; junction bases not matched to a gene: 8. The CDR3 runs to 14 residues. The germline V gene encodes CDR1 SGHRS and CDR2 YFSETQ.